These T cell receptor beta chains were read from a single sample in a study of T cells in tumors after PD-1 blockade. Repertoires were generated with immunoSEQ multiplex PCR, while TCRdb's copy carries only in-frame clones and drops some. The sample consists of approximately 59,000 clones, roughly 75% of them appearing once. Specimen: PBMCs, collected before anti-PD-1 treatment. Receptor source: a human donor with basal cell carcinoma. Each CDR3 is given with its conserved first and last residue. Fields, in order: V gene, J gene, D gene, clone size, CDR3 protein, CDR3 DNA. D genes are given only for firm matches. Clone sizes are given selectively: once, few, many, or a class where the clone is expanded.

TRBV9	TRBJ2-3	TRBD2	-	CASSVEGRWTSGGPRDTQYF	TGTGCCAGCAGCGTAGAGGGCAGGTGGACTAGCGGGGGGCCTAGGGATACGCAGTATTTT
TRBV4-2	TRBJ2-1	TRBD2	few	CASSPSGGWNEQFF	TGTGCCAGCAGCCCTAGCGGGGGGTGGAATGAGCAGTTCTTC
TRBV4-1	TRBJ1-1	TRBD1	-	CASSQAADRGANTEAFF	TGCGCCAGCAGCCAAGCTGCGGACAGGGGCGCAAACACTGAAGCTTTCTTT
TRBV3-1/TRBV3-2	TRBJ1-6	-	-	CASSQDYWGRLISSYNSPLHF	TGTGCCAGCAGCCAAGATTATTGGGGTCGCTTAATTAGCTCCTATAATTCACCCCTCCACTTT
TRBV6-5	TRBJ1-6	-	-	CASSYIRTSYNSPLHF	TGTGCCAGCAGTTACATAAGGACATCCTATAATTCACCCCTCCACTTT
TRBV5-1	TRBJ2-2	-	-	CASSYGDTGELFF	TGCGCCAGCAGCTACGGGGACACCGGGGAGCTGTTTTTT
TRBV6-1	TRBJ1-5	-	-	CASSDVPNQPQHF	TGTGCCAGCAGTGATGTCCCCAATCAGCCCCAGCATTTT
TRBV5-6	TRBJ2-7	-	few	CASSRTATYEQYF	TGTGCCAGCAGTCGGACGGCCACCTACGAGCAGTACTTC
TRBV19	TRBJ1-4	-	-	CASSSGSLNEKLFF	TGTGCCAGTAGCAGTGGATCATTGAATGAAAAACTGTTTTTT
TRBV29-1	TRBJ1-3	TRBD1	few	CSVRTGGLSGNTIYF	TGCAGCGTTAGGACAGGGGGCTTATCTGGAAACACCATATATTTT
TRBV7-6	TRBJ1-5	-	-	CASSLDIGSNQPQHF	TGTGCCAGCAGCTTAGATATAGGTAGCAATCAGCCCCAGCATTTT
TRBV7-9	TRBJ1-1	-	few	CASSAGTLTEAFF	TGTGCCAGCAGCGCCGGGACACTCACTGAAGCTTTCTTT
TRBV30	TRBJ1-3	TRBD1	-	CAWSRDSGSGNTIYF	TGTGCCTGGAGTCGGGACAGCGGCTCTGGAAACACCATATATTTT
TRBV12-5	TRBJ2-3	TRBD2	-	CASGSLSGALPDTQYF	TGTGCTAGTGGTTCACTTAGCGGGGCCTTACCAGATACGCAGTATTTT
TRBV4-1	TRBJ2-1	-	-	CASSHFEGANYNEQFF	TGCGCCAGCAGCCACTTCGAGGGTGCAAACTACAATGAGCAGTTCTTC
TRBV25-1	TRBJ2-5	-	-	CASSEPVGKGRRETQYF	TGTGCCAGCAGTGAACCGGTCGGCAAGGGACGCAGAGAGACCCAGTACTTC
TRBV12-3/TRBV12-4	TRBJ1-1	TRBD1	-	CASSIRQGTEAFF	TGTGCCAGCAGTATCCGACAGGGCACTGAAGCTTTCTTT
TRBV4-1	TRBJ1-6	TRBD1	-	CASSQTGISPLHF	TGCGCCAGCAGCCAGACAGGGATTTCACCCCTCCACTTT
TRBV7-8	TRBJ2-3	-	-	CASSPDGNPSTDTQYF	TGTGCCAGCAGCCCGGACGGAAACCCTAGCACAGATACGCAGTATTTT
TRBV2	TRBJ1-1	-	few	CASSDGQLSNTEAFF	TGTGCCAGCAGTGATGGGCAGCTTTCGAACACTGAAGCTTTCTTT
TRBV4-1	TRBJ2-3	TRBD2	-	CASSQGVLAGGPTDTQYF	TGCGCCAGCAGCCAAGGGGTCCTAGCGGGGGGGCCTACAGATACGCAGTATTTT
TRBV3-1/TRBV3-2	TRBJ1-2	-	once	CASSQVGAGDGGYTF	TGTGCCAGCAGCCAAGTCGGGGCAGGGGATGGTGGCTACACCTTC
TRBV9	TRBJ2-5	-	-	CASSVAIAEETQYF	TGTGCCAGCAGCGTAGCTATAGCGGAAGAGACCCAGTACTTC
TRBV4-2	TRBJ1-3	TRBD1	-	CASSQSLGTGRNTIYF	TGTGCCAGCAGCCAAAGCCTGGGGACAGGGAGAAACACCATATATTTT
TRBV5-4	TRBJ2-5	-	-	CASSWGRGGGETQYF	TGTGCCAGCAGCTGGGGGCGAGGGGGGGGAGAGACCCAGTACTTC
TRBV6-5	TRBJ2-3	TRBD2	-	CASSPAGGGANTQYF	TGTGCCAGCAGTCCAGCCGGCGGGGGGGCAAATACGCAGTATTTT
TRBV6-1	TRBJ1-2	TRBD1	-	CASSEERQGVNYGYTF	TGTGCCAGCAGTGAAGAGAGACAGGGGGTTAACTATGGCTACACCTTC